A selection of T cell receptor beta chains follows, all from one sample in a study of blood T cell repertoires in COVID-19. Data came from immunoSEQ multiplex PCR; TCRdb stores just in-frame clones and leaves some out. The sample holds roughly 98,000 clones; about 82% are singletons and the top ten take roughly 10%. Sequenced material: peripheral blood. These receptors all come from a woman between 65 and 79 years old with active or convalescent COVID-19. The CDR3 runs from the conserved cysteine through the conserved F or W. The D gene is left open where the match is weak.

v_call	d_call	j_call	cdr3_nt	cdr3_aa
TRBV9	-	TRBJ1-3	TGTGCCAGCAGCGTAGAAGCCCACTCTGGAAACACCATATATTTT	CASSVEAHSGNTIYF
TRBV21-1	-	TRBJ2-2	TGTGCCAGCCCTGCCCCGGTGGCCGGGGAGCTGTTTTTT	CASPAPVAGELFF
TRBV2	TRBD2	TRBJ2-3	TGTGCCAGCAGTGAGTGGCTAGCGGGGGCAGATACGCAGTATTTT	CASSEWLAGADTQYF
TRBV5-4	TRBD1	TRBJ1-4	TGTGCCAGCAGCCGTCAGGGGGATACTAATGAAAAACTGTTTTTT	CASSRQGDTNEKLFF
TRBV7-2	-	TRBJ2-1	TGTGCCAGCAGCCCAGGACAGCCCTACAATGAGCAGTTCTTC	CASSPGQPYNEQFF
TRBV24-1	-	TRBJ2-5	TGTGCCACCAGTGACCGGACAGTCCAAGAGACCCAGTACTTC	CATSDRTVQETQYF
TRBV4-2	TRBD2	TRBJ2-5	TGTGCCAGCAGCCAAGAAGCCCTAGCGGGGGGGCGAGAGACCCAGTACTTC	CASSQEALAGGRETQYF
TRBV2	TRBD2	TRBJ2-5	TGTGCCAGCACGCCACGGCGGGGGTACCAAGAGACCCAGTACTTC	CASTPRRGYQETQYF
TRBV12-3/TRBV12-4	-	TRBJ1-2	TGTGCCAGCAGCTTAGGACTACTGGGGGGCTACACCTTC	CASSLGLLGGYTF
TRBV10-1	-	TRBJ2-7	TGCGCCAGCAGTGAGGGTACAGGATTCAGCTCCTACGAGCAGTACTTC	CASSEGTGFSSYEQYF
TRBV18	-	TRBJ1-2	TGTGCCAGCTCACCCGCCGGGGAGTGGGGCTACACCTTC	CASSPAGEWGYTF
TRBV28	-	TRBJ1-5	TGTGCCAGCAGTCCCTCCGGGGGGTCCCAGCATTTT	CASSPSGGSQHF
TRBV6-5	-	TRBJ1-6	TGTGCCTCCTGGGGAGTTGCCAATTCACCCCTCCACTTT	CASWGVANSPLHF